The rows below give T cell receptor beta chains drawn from one sample of a study of neurological immune-mediated disorders. TCRdb analysed the 5' RACE reads with MiXCR anew, one entry per CDR3 protein. The sample holds approximately 100,000 distinct CDR3 sequences, roughly 4% seen once. The sequenced sample consisted of PBMCs. These receptors were collected from a woman aged 18-29 years with multiple sclerosis. CDR3s include the opening cysteine and the closing phenylalanine or tryptophan. A D gene is named only where the DNA matches it firmly. Rows may omit the clone size; those that give it use once, few, many or a size class.

CDR3aa: CASSRDRVSYNEQFF
CDR3nt: TGCGCCAGCAGTCGAGACAGGGTCTCCTACAATGAGCAGTTCTTC
abundance: many
v_gene: TRBV4-3
j_gene: TRBJ2-1
d_gene: TRBD1

CDR3aa: CSAPSVSNTEAFF
CDR3nt: TGCAGTGCCCCATCGGTCAGTAACACTGAAGCTTTCTTT
abundance: many
v_gene: TRBV20-1
j_gene: TRBJ1-1
d_gene: .

CDR3aa: CASSLVRSSYNEQFF
CDR3nt: TGCGCCAGCAGCTTGGTACGGAGCTCCTACAATGAGCAGTTCTTC
abundance: many
v_gene: TRBV5-1
j_gene: TRBJ2-1
d_gene: .

CDR3aa: CSARDSRDTGELFF
CDR3nt: TGCAGTGCTAGAGACTCCCGGGACACCGGGGAGCTGTTTTTT
abundance: many
v_gene: TRBV20-1
j_gene: TRBJ2-2
d_gene: .

CDR3aa: CSVVGQTGAFF
CDR3nt: TGCAGCGTTGTGGGCCAGACAGGGGCTTTCTTT
abundance: many
v_gene: TRBV29-1
j_gene: TRBJ1-1
d_gene: TRBD1

CDR3aa: CASRLARQGTSSYEQYF
CDR3nt: TGTGCAAGTCGCTTAGCGCGGCAAGGGACCTCCTCCTACGAGCAGTACTTC
abundance: .
v_gene: TRBV12-2
j_gene: TRBJ2-7
d_gene: .

CDR3aa: CASSVGGQGLDTQYF
CDR3nt: TGTGCCAGCAGCGTAGGGGGGCAGGGATTAGATACGCAGTATTTT
abundance: many
v_gene: TRBV9
j_gene: TRBJ2-3
d_gene: .

CDR3aa: CASSLRQGKNTEAFF
CDR3nt: TGTGCCAGCAGTTTACGGCAGGGAAAGAACACTGAAGCTTTCTTT
abundance: many
v_gene: TRBV27
j_gene: TRBJ1-1
d_gene: .

CDR3aa: CASSYSGGAGYEQYF
CDR3nt: TGTGCCAGCAGCTATAGCGGGGGGGCCGGGTACGAGCAGTACTTC
abundance: many
v_gene: TRBV7-8
j_gene: TRBJ2-7
d_gene: TRBD2

CDR3aa: CASSQVGGTGELFF
CDR3nt: TGCGCCAGCAGCCAAGTCGGCGGAACCGGGGAGCTGTTTTTT
abundance: many
v_gene: TRBV4-3
j_gene: TRBJ2-2
d_gene: .

CDR3aa: CASSLGTANTGELFF
CDR3nt: TGCGCCAGCAGCTTGGGGACGGCGAACACCGGGGAGCTGTTTTTT
abundance: many
v_gene: TRBV5-1
j_gene: TRBJ2-2
d_gene: .

CDR3aa: CASSLSGGQGYGNEQFF
CDR3nt: TGCGCCAGCAGCCTCTCGGGGGGCCAGGGGTACGGGAATGAGCAGTTCTTC
abundance: many
v_gene: TRBV4-1
j_gene: TRBJ2-1
d_gene: .

CDR3aa: CSVEAARAGGGTEAFF
CDR3nt: TGCAGCGTTGAAGCCGCCCGTGCAGGGGGCGGGACTGAAGCTTTCTTT
abundance: many
v_gene: TRBV29-1
j_gene: TRBJ1-1
d_gene: TRBD1

CDR3aa: CASSRGDSTYEQYF
CDR3nt: TGTGCCAGCAGCCGCGGGGACAGCACCTACGAGCAGTACTTC
abundance: many
v_gene: TRBV7-2
j_gene: TRBJ2-7
d_gene: .

CDR3aa: CASSQEFRLDTQYF
CDR3nt: TGCGCCAGCAGCCAAGAATTTCGACTGGATACGCAGTATTTT
abundance: many
v_gene: TRBV4-1
j_gene: TRBJ2-3
d_gene: .

CDR3aa: CASSLAGQSNQPQHF
CDR3nt: TGTGCCAGCAGTTTAGCCGGACAGTCCAATCAGCCCCAGCATTTT
abundance: many
v_gene: TRBV12-3/TRBV12-4
j_gene: TRBJ1-5
d_gene: .

CDR3aa: CASSYSGDHTDTQYF
CDR3nt: TGTGCCAGCAGCTATAGCGGAGATCACACAGATACGCAGTATTTT
abundance: many
v_gene: TRBV5-5
j_gene: TRBJ2-3
d_gene: .

CDR3aa: CSASDPVNSPLHF
CDR3nt: TGCAGTGCTAGTGACCCAGTTAATTCACCCCTCCACTTT
abundance: many
v_gene: TRBV20-1
j_gene: TRBJ1-6
d_gene: .

CDR3aa: CASRVTWAVTDTQYF
CDR3nt: TGTGCCAGCAGGGTAACTTGGGCGGTCACAGATACGCAGTATTTT
abundance: many
v_gene: TRBV7-2
j_gene: TRBJ2-3
d_gene: .

CDR3aa: CASTGLAGDEQYF
CDR3nt: TGTGCCAGCACTGGACTAGCGGGAGACGAGCAGTACTTC
abundance: many
v_gene: TRBV12-3/TRBV12-4
j_gene: TRBJ2-7
d_gene: TRBD2

CDR3aa: CASSLLASTSTDTQYF
CDR3nt: TGTGCCAGCAGCTTACTTGCCAGTACTAGCACAGATACGCAGTATTTT
abundance: many
v_gene: TRBV7-8
j_gene: TRBJ2-3
d_gene: .

CDR3aa: CASSQDQTGYTGELFF
CDR3nt: TGTGCCAGCAGCCAAGATCAGACAGGGTACACCGGGGAGCTGTTTTTT
abundance: many
v_gene: TRBV3-1
j_gene: TRBJ2-2
d_gene: TRBD1

CDR3aa: CSAVGQPNTGELFF
CDR3nt: TGCAGTGCTGTGGGCCAGCCAAACACCGGGGAGCTGTTTTTT
abundance: many
v_gene: TRBV20-1
j_gene: TRBJ2-2
d_gene: .

CDR3aa: CASSFTGSETQYF
CDR3nt: TGCGCCAGCAGCTTTACAGGGAGCGAGACCCAGTACTTC
abundance: many
v_gene: TRBV5-1
j_gene: TRBJ2-5
d_gene: .

CDR3aa: CASSWGGGGNEQFF
CDR3nt: TGCGCCAGCAGCTGGGGGGGAGGAGGCAATGAGCAGTTCTTC
abundance: many
v_gene: TRBV5-1
j_gene: TRBJ2-1
d_gene: TRBD2

CDR3aa: CASSSSGTGAEQYF
CDR3nt: TGTGCCAGCAGCTCATCCGGGACAGGGGCCGAGCAGTACTTC
abundance: many
v_gene: TRBV7-2
j_gene: TRBJ2-7
d_gene: TRBD1

CDR3aa: CASSEIDRDGQYF
CDR3nt: TGTGCCAGCAGTGAAATCGACAGGGATGGGCAGTACTTC
abundance: many
v_gene: TRBV2
j_gene: TRBJ2-7
d_gene: TRBD1

CDR3aa: CSARDFALGSTEAFF
CDR3nt: TGCAGTGCTAGAGATTTCGCCCTAGGGAGCACTGAAGCTTTCTTT
abundance: many
v_gene: TRBV20-1
j_gene: TRBJ1-1
d_gene: .

CDR3aa: CSAPGQRRTEAFF
CDR3nt: TGCAGCGCCCCAGGACAGAGACGCACTGAAGCTTTCTTT
abundance: many
v_gene: TRBV29-1
j_gene: TRBJ1-1
d_gene: .

CDR3aa: CASRVQGIYEQYF
CDR3nt: TGCGCCAGCAGGGTACAGGGGATTTACGAGCAGTACTTC
abundance: many
v_gene: TRBV5-1
j_gene: TRBJ2-7
d_gene: TRBD1

CDR3aa: CSARGAPGTTDTQYF
CDR3nt: TGCAGTGCTAGAGGTGCCCCGGGGACGACAGATACGCAGTATTTT
abundance: many
v_gene: TRBV20-1
j_gene: TRBJ2-3
d_gene: .

CDR3aa: CASSQDQGWTGELFF
CDR3nt: TGTGCCAGCAGCCAAGACCAGGGTTGGACCGGGGAGCTGTTTTTT
abundance: few
v_gene: TRBV14
j_gene: TRBJ2-2
d_gene: .

CDR3aa: CAISPQQTGTDTQYF
CDR3nt: TGTGCCATCAGCCCCCAGCAGACGGGCACAGATACGCAGTATTTT
abundance: many
v_gene: TRBV10-3
j_gene: TRBJ2-3
d_gene: .

CDR3aa: CASSLSGQIITPLHF
CDR3nt: TGTGCCAGCAGCTTATCAGGGCAGATCATCACACCCCTCCACTTT
abundance: many
v_gene: TRBV7-9
j_gene: TRBJ1-6
d_gene: .

CDR3aa: CASSVSGQFNEKLFF
CDR3nt: TGTGCCAGCAGCGTATCGGGACAATTTAATGAAAAACTGTTTTTT
abundance: many
v_gene: TRBV9
j_gene: TRBJ1-4
d_gene: .

CDR3aa: CASSFAPVYGYTF
CDR3nt: TGTGCCAGCAGCTTTGCGCCAGTCTATGGCTACACCTTC
abundance: many
v_gene: TRBV7-9
j_gene: TRBJ1-2
d_gene: .

CDR3aa: CAISESNYGYTF
CDR3nt: TGTGCCATCAGTGAGTCGAACTATGGCTACACCTTC
abundance: many
v_gene: TRBV10-3
j_gene: TRBJ1-2
d_gene: .

CDR3aa: CASSWGQPYEQYF
CDR3nt: TGCGCCAGCAGCTGGGGACAGCCCTACGAGCAGTACTTC
abundance: many
v_gene: TRBV5-1
j_gene: TRBJ2-7
d_gene: TRBD1

CDR3aa: CASSYGQVPTEQYF
CDR3nt: TGTGCCAGCAGTTACGGACAGGTTCCCACCGAGCAGTACTTC
abundance: many
v_gene: TRBV6-5
j_gene: TRBJ2-7
d_gene: TRBD1

CDR3aa: CASSHSGGALYEQFF
CDR3nt: TGTGCCAGCAGCCACAGCGGGGGGGCTCTTTATGAGCAGTTCTTC
abundance: many
v_gene: TRBV3-1
j_gene: TRBJ2-1
d_gene: TRBD2

CDR3aa: CASSQARDQETQYF
CDR3nt: TGCGCCAGCAGCCAAGCGAGAGACCAAGAGACCCAGTACTTC
abundance: many
v_gene: TRBV4-1
j_gene: TRBJ2-5
d_gene: .

CDR3aa: CASSYFDRHGYTF
CDR3nt: TGTGCCAGCAGTTACTTTGACCGCCATGGCTACACCTTC
abundance: many
v_gene: TRBV6-6
j_gene: TRBJ1-2
d_gene: .

CDR3aa: CASSYSSGSSYNEQFF
CDR3nt: TGTGCCAGCAGTTACTCTAGCGGCAGCTCCTACAATGAGCAGTTCTTC
abundance: many
v_gene: TRBV6-2/TRBV6-3
j_gene: TRBJ2-1
d_gene: .

CDR3aa: CASSWGGVGANVLTF
CDR3nt: TGCGCCAGCAGCTGGGGGGGCGTTGGGGCCAACGTCCTGACTTTC
abundance: many
v_gene: TRBV5-1
j_gene: TRBJ2-6
d_gene: .

CDR3aa: CASSEGLAGGYEQFF
CDR3nt: TGCGCCAGCAGCGAGGGACTAGCGGGGGGGTATGAGCAGTTCTTC
abundance: many
v_gene: TRBV5-1
j_gene: TRBJ2-1
d_gene: TRBD2

CDR3aa: CASSVEGQETQYF
CDR3nt: TGCGCCAGCAGCGTCGAGGGCCAAGAGACCCAGTACTTC
abundance: many
v_gene: TRBV5-1
j_gene: TRBJ2-5
d_gene: .

CDR3aa: CSAFPGQGTDTQYF
CDR3nt: TGCAGTGCTTTCCCGGGACAGGGCACAGATACGCAGTATTTT
abundance: many
v_gene: TRBV20-1
j_gene: TRBJ2-3
d_gene: TRBD1

CDR3aa: CSARAGTAQETQYF
CDR3nt: TGCAGTGCTAGAGCCGGGACAGCCCAAGAGACCCAGTACTTC
abundance: medium-sized
v_gene: TRBV20-1
j_gene: TRBJ2-5
d_gene: TRBD1

CDR3aa: CAITSLGTGGGGYTF
CDR3nt: TGTGCCATCACCTCCCTCGGGACAGGTGGCGGTGGCTACACCTTC
abundance: many
v_gene: TRBV10-3
j_gene: TRBJ1-2
d_gene: TRBD1

CDR3aa: CSASPGLAGVYNEQFF
CDR3nt: TGCAGTGCTAGTCCGGGACTAGCGGGGGTCTACAATGAGCAGTTCTTC
abundance: .
v_gene: TRBV20-1
j_gene: TRBJ2-1
d_gene: TRBD2